Presented here are 16 T cell receptor beta chains from one specimen sequenced in a study of cytomegalovirus exposure and HLA in healthy donors (dated by TCRdb to the late 2010s). Libraries were constructed by the immunoSEQ multiplex PCR assay. For the multiplex PCR, a mixture combining 60 forward primers for TCR Vbeta segments and 13 reverse primers for TCR Jbeta segments was used. TCRdb retrieved this table from immuneACCESS and kept in-frame rearrangements only. Not all clones are present; in checked studies, unresolved V genes account for under half, and no reason is known for the remainder. The sample records around 150,000 clones, 55% to 70% of which are singletons. 6% to 8.5% of the sample rests with the top ten. Sequencing used PBMCs. The receptor set was obtained from a woman in her sixties or seventies in good health and CMV-seropositive.

Notes on this clone: This sample includes further DNA sequences coding for the same CDR3. Here the CDR3 reads CASSLGQGNYGYTF. CDR3 sequence (DNA): TGCGCCAGCAGCTTGGGTCAGGGGAACTATGGCTACACCTTC. The J gene is TRBJ1-2, the V gene TRBV5-1; D is possibly TRBD1 (6 bases). The germline V gene has CDR1 SGHRS and CDR2 YFSETQ. The germline V and J ends were trimmed by 0 bases and 2 bases, with 8 bases remaining between them. This CDR3 contains 14 residues. Filled out from reference TRBV5-1 and TRBJ1-2, the complete variable domain reads KAGVTQTPRYLIKTRGQQVTLSCSPISGHRSVSWYQQTPGQGLQFLFEYFSETQRNKGNFPGRFSGRQFSNSRSEMNVSTLELGDSALYLCASSLGQGNYGYTFGSGTRLTVV.

V and J are TRBV5-6 and TRBJ2-5, with 8 bases lining up with TRBD1. The V gene's germline CDR1 is SGHDT and CDR2 YYEEEE. CDR3 length: 13 amino acids. V gave up 1 base and J gave up 4 bases; unmatched junction bases: 0. The CDR3 is CASSLTGGETQYF. The CDR3 DNA is TGTGCCAGCAGCTTGACAGGGGGAGAGACCCAGTACTTC.

This chain uses TRBV4-2 with TRBJ2-5; 10 positions match TRBD2. This CDR3 contains 16 residues. The trim removed 1 base at V and 5 bases at J, leaving 7 bases unmatched. In germline, CDR1 is LGHNA, CDR2 YNFKEQ. CDR3 amino acids: CASSQGEREGRETQYF. CDR3 bases: TGTGCCAGCAGCCAAGGGGAGCGGGAGGGCCGGGAGACCCAGTACTTC.

This chain joins TRBV28 and TRBJ2-3; 12 nucleotides agree with TRBD1. The V gene's germline CDR1 is MDHEN and CDR2 SYDVKM. The V gene end was trimmed by 1 base and the J gene end by 7 bases; junction bases not matched to a gene: 6. CDR3 length: 16 amino acids. The chain's CDR3 is CASSLSGTGGRNTQYF. Here the CDR3 DNA reads TGTGCCAGCAGTTTATCTGGGACAGGGGGCCGGAATACGCAGTATTTT. Combining the CDR3 with reference TRBV28 and TRBJ2-3 gives the whole variable domain DVKVTQSSRYLVKRTGEKVFLECVQDMDHENMFWYRQDPGLGLRLIYFSYDVKMKEKGDIPEGYSVSREKKERFSLILESASTNQTSMYLCASSLSGTGGRNTQYFGPGTRLTVL.

V is TRBV9 and J is TRBJ2-3, with 11 positions matching TRBD1. The CDR3 spans 16 residues. The germline V gene encodes CDR1 SGDLS and CDR2 YYNGEE. Trimming took 4 bases from V and 5 from J; bases not matched to a gene: 9. CDR3 sequence (DNA): TGTGCCAGCAGCCGCCTAGGACAGGGGGCGATAGATACGCAGTATTTT. Translating it yields CASSRLGQGAIDTQYF.

The chain couples TRBV2 to TRBJ2-5; a possible D gene is TRBD2 (5 bases). CDR3 length equals 12 residues. Trimming cost V 3 bases and J 5 bases, with 7 bases left between them. Germline V gene sequence: CDR1 SNHLY, CDR2 FYNNEI. This CDR3 reads CASSDRGETQYF. In nucleotides, the CDR3 is TGTGCCAGCAGTGACAGAGGGGAGACCCAGTACTTC. Full variable domain (missing parts from reference TRBV2 and TRBJ2-5): EPEVTQTPSHQVTQMGQEVILRCVPISNHLYFYWYRQILGQKVEFLVSFYNNEISEKSEIFDDQFSVERPDGSNFTLKIRSTKLEDSAMYFCASSDRGETQYFGPGTRLLVL.

This chain links TRBV11-2 with TRBJ2-5; TRBD2 agrees at 7 bases. The CDR3 runs to 16 residues. The J segment lost 1 base and the V segment lost 1 base, leaving 6 bases of the junction unmatched. From germline, CDR1 is SGHAT and CDR2 FQNNGV. The CDR3 nucleotides read TGTGCCAGCAGCTTAGTGGGGTCTAGCGGCCAAGAGACCCAGTACTTC. It codes for CASSLVGSSGQETQYF.

This clone was found a few times. The chain has TRBV6-1 and TRBJ1-1; 7 nucleotides align to TRBD1. Trimming took 6 bases from V and 11 from J; bases not matched to a gene: 9. Germline CDR1 MNHNS, CDR2 SASEGT. The CDR3 consists of 12 residues. For the CDR3, the DNA is TGTGCCAGCAGAACAGGGGCCTATCGTGCTTTCTTT. Its translation: CASRTGAYRAFF.

This chain joins TRBV29-1 and TRBJ2-7, with 11 positions matching TRBD2. The CDR3 is 15 amino acids. Germline CDR1 SQVTM, CDR2 ANQGSEA. The J segment lost 3 bases and the V segment lost 5 bases, leaving 9 bases of the junction unmatched. This chain's CDR3 is CSVLAGGHWDYEQYF. The CDR3, as DNA: TGCAGCGTTTTAGCGGGAGGGCACTGGGACTACGAGCAGTACTTC.

The chain uses TRBV7-6 and TRBJ2-3; 11 bases are a match to TRBD2. After removal of 5 bases from V and 4 bases from J, the junction contained 5 bases not matched to a gene. CDR1 SGHVS and CDR2 FNYEAQ come from the germline V gene. This CDR3 comprises 15 residues. CDR3 in amino acids: CASSPTSGSPDTQYF. CDR3 DNA sequence: TGTGCCAGCAGCCCCACTAGCGGGAGCCCAGATACGCAGTATTTT.

The chain employs TRBV28 and TRBJ1-5; a possible D gene is TRBD1 (5 bases). CDR3 size: 15 residues. V lost 6 bases and J lost 5, with 17 bases in between. The germline V gene encodes CDR1 MDHEN and CDR2 SYDVKM. In DNA form, the CDR3 reads TGTGCCAGCAGCCCCGCGGCAGGGAAAGATCAGCCCCAGCATTTT. This encodes CASSPAAGKDQPQHF.

This clone was detected a few times. The chain couples TRBV10-3 to TRBJ2-5; 8 bases match TRBD1. Germline loops: CDR1 ENHRY, CDR2 SYGVKD. V lost 4 bases and J lost 4; bases outside the gene matches: 8. The CDR3 is 15 residues long. The CDR3 DNA follows: TGTGCCATCAGTGCCTGGACAGGGCCGGGAGAGACCCAGTACTTC. Translation gives CAISAWTGPGETQYF.

The chain joins TRBV5-4 to TRBJ2-7; D gene unclear. This CDR3 contains 14 residues. V was clipped by 0 bases and J by 2 bases, with 9 bases between them. Germline V gene data show CDR1 as SGHNT and CDR2 as YYREEE (reference sequence). CDR3 protein: CASSLGGKTYEQYF. For the CDR3, the DNA is TGTGCCAGCAGCTTGGGAGGCAAGACCTACGAGCAGTACTTC. The entire variable domain, with the rest obtained from reference TRBV5-4 and TRBJ2-7, is as follows: ETGVTQSPTHLIKTRGQQVTLRCSSQSGHNTVSWYQQALGQGPQFIFQYYREEENGRGNFPPRFSGLQFPNYSSELNVNALELDDSALYLCASSLGGKTYEQYFGPGTRLTVT.

The chain has TRBV7-6 and TRBJ2-5, with TRBD2 matching over 7 bases. With 8 bases clipped from V and 5 bases from J, the junction kept 5 bases outside the gene matches. The CDR3 loop spans 12 amino acids. Per the germline V gene, CDR1 is SGHVS and CDR2 is FNYEAQ. CDR3 residues: CASVGGGETQYF. In DNA form, the CDR3 reads TGTGCCAGCGTCGGCGGGGGTGAGACCCAGTACTTC.

This clone occurred a few times. V gene TRBV6-1 combines with J gene TRBJ2-7; 9 bases are a match to TRBD1. The V and J ends lost 9 bases and 3 bases, in that order; junction bases with no gene match: 6. CDR1 is MNHNS, CDR2 SASEGT, per germline. CDR3 length equals 13 residues. CDR3 nucleotide sequence: TGTGCCAGACGGACAGGGGACATCTACGAGCAGTACTTC. Translating it yields CARRTGDIYEQYF.

CDR3 amino acids: CASSSRTSGEQFF. CDR3 nucleotide sequence: TGTGCCAGCAGTTCCCGGACTAGCGGGGAGCAGTTCTTC. This rearrangement joins TRBV6-6 to TRBJ2-1; 11 nucleotides align to TRBD2. From germline, CDR1 is MNHNY and CDR2 SVGAGI (reference sequence). The CDR3 is 13 amino acids. The junction had 3 bases not matched to a gene; V was cut back by 4 bases and J by 10 bases.